The 11 T cell receptor beta chains reported below all come from one sample, sequenced in a study of OX40 agonist ivuxolimab in advanced cancers. Some clones are missing from TCRdb's copy, which holds only in-frame ones; the method was immunoSEQ multiplex PCR. The sample holds roughly 50,000 clones, around 83% seen once. The starting material was CD4+ or CD8+ T cells sorted from blood, obtained in a trial of the OX40 agonist ivuxolimab. Every receptor here comes from an adult with an advanced solid tumor such as melanoma, head and neck, liver or kidney cancer.

V gene TRBV6-5 combines with J gene TRBJ1-2, with 9 bases that match TRBD1. Per germline, CDR1 MNHEY and CDR2 SVGAGI. V shed 9 bases, J shed 5 bases, and the junction held 10 bases outside the gene matches. The CDR3 runs 14 residues. The CDR3 protein is CARPTGGTVYGYTF. In nucleotides, the CDR3 is TGTGCCAGACCTACAGGGGGCACTGTGTATGGCTACACCTTC.

V gene TRBV6-5 combines with J gene TRBJ2-7; 7 bases fit TRBD1. The CDR3 length is 15 residues. Germline CDR1 reads MNHEY; CDR2 reads SVGAGI. After removal of 6 bases from V and 4 bases from J, the junction contained 12 bases not matched to a gene. The CDR3 loop reads CASSRGDSASYEQYF. CDR3 in DNA: TGTGCCAGCAGCCGTGGGGACAGCGCCTCGTACGAGCAGTACTTC.

The J gene is TRBJ1-6, the V gene TRBV30; D ambiguous. V was cut by 7 bases and J by 0 bases, with 10 bases left in between. The germline V gene has CDR1 GTSNPN and CDR2 SVGIG (reference sequence). CDR3 length equals 14 residues. In DNA, the CDR3 is TGTGCCTTTACCCTGAGCTCCTATAATTCACCCCTCCACTTT. Translated, it gives CAFTLSSYNSPLHF.

The chain couples TRBV21-1 to TRBJ1-1. TRBV21-1 is described as a pseudogene. This CDR3 is built from 15 residues. The CDR3 reads CASSRGSLRNTEAFF. CDR3 in DNA: TGTGCCAGCAGCAGAGGAAGCCTTCGGAACACTGAAGCTTTCTTT.

The V gene is TRBV7-9, the J gene TRBJ1-1, with D hard to call. The germline gives CDR1 SEHNR, CDR2 FQNEAQ (reference sequence). The CDR3 sequence is 15 residues long. The V gene lost 2 bases and the J gene lost 0 bases, with 10 bases spanning the gap. The CDR3 DNA is TGTGCCAGCAGCTTATCGGAACTGCTGAACACTGAAGCTTTCTTT. Its translation: CASSLSELLNTEAFF.

In this sample, this clone turned up a few times. The CDR3 reads CASSPGGTGTYEQYF. The DNA of the CDR3 is TGTGCCAGCAGTCCGGGGGGGACGGGGACCTACGAGCAGTACTTC. The gene calls are TRBV6-5 and TRBJ2-7, with 8 bases matching TRBD2. The CDR3 has 15 residues. The ends lost 5 bases at V and 2 bases at J; junction bases unmatched: 8. In germline, CDR1 is MNHEY, CDR2 SVGAGI.

The chain uses TRBV5-1 and TRBJ2-5; 8 nucleotides align to TRBD2. The CDR3 has 18 amino acids. V shed 4 bases and J 5 bases; nucleotides not matched to a gene: 19. Germline CDR1 SGHRS, CDR2 YFSETQ. DNA for the CDR3: TGCGCCAGCAGCCCTGGGGGGCTGGGAGCGGGGGAGACGGAGACCCAGTACTTC. This sequence encodes CASSPGGLGAGETETQYF.

The chain has TRBV10-1 and TRBJ1-1, with D hard to call. Looked up from germline, CDR1 is WNHNN and CDR2 is SYGVQD (reference sequence). The V and J ends lost 4 bases and 0 bases respectively, with 6 bases between them. The length of the CDR3 is 13 residues. The CDR3 here is CASSGQMNTEAFF. The CDR3 coding sequence is TGCGCCAGCAGTGGCCAGATGAACACTGAAGCTTTCTTT.

Sample share makes this clone medium-sized. The V gene is TRBV10-1, the J gene TRBJ2-3, with D perhaps TRBD1 or TRBD2 (5 bases each). This CDR3 is built from 16 residues. V was trimmed by 3 bases and J by 0 bases, leaving 13 bases between them. Looked up from germline, CDR1 is WNHNN and CDR2 is SYGVQD (reference sequence). The CDR3 nucleotides are TGCGCCAGCAGTGATCTGACCGGGGCGAGCACAGATACGCAGTATTTT. Protein sequence: CASSDLTGASTDTQYF.

The genes are TRBV4-1 and TRBJ2-3; 9 bases match TRBD1. V shed 1 base, J shed 7 bases, and the junction held 9 bases outside the gene matches. The CDR3 has 16 amino acids. CDR1 MGHRA and CDR2 YSYEKL come from the germline V gene. CDR3 coding DNA: TGCGCCAGCAGCCAAGTTAGGACAGGGGTGGATAATACGCAGTATTTT. Translating it yields CASSQVRTGVDNTQYF.

The gene calls are TRBV5-4 and TRBJ2-5; 7 positions match TRBD1. J gave up 5 bases and V 3 bases, and 4 bases lay outside the gene matches. Germline V lookup: CDR1 SGHNT, CDR2 YYREEE (reference sequence). CDR3 length equals 13 residues. CDR3 nucleotide sequence: TGTGCCAGCAGCTCAGACAGGGCGGAGACCCAGTACTTC. This sequence encodes CASSSDRAETQYF.